A selection of T cell receptor beta chains follows, all from one sample in a study of spatial heterogeneity in lung cancer. TCRdb itself ran the 5' RACE reads through MiXCR, one entry per CDR3 protein. The sample lists 20,000 to 25,000 distinct CDR3 sequences; under 5.5% were seen once. Sequences were derived from PBMCs, sampled at surgery. Every receptor here comes from a male donor with early-stage non-small cell lung cancer. Each CDR3 is given with its conserved first and last residue. Fields, in order: clone size, V gene, D gene, J gene, CDR3 DNA, CDR3 protein. D genes are given only for firm matches. Clone sizes are given selectively: once, few, many, or a class where the clone is expanded.

many	TRBV5-1	-	TRBJ1-1	TGCGCCAGCAGCGCCTCCGGGCCAGAAAACACTGAAGCTTTCTTT	CASSASGPENTEAFF
medium-sized	TRBV28	-	TRBJ2-5	TGTGCCAGCAGTTCCTCCGGGACTGAAAGGAAGGTTGAGACCCAGTACTTC	CASSSSGTERKVETQYF
medium-sized	TRBV3-1	-	TRBJ1-6	TGTGCCAGCAGCCAAAGTGCAGCGACTGGTTCACCCCTCCACTTT	CASSQSAATGSPLHF
many	TRBV11-2	-	TRBJ2-5	TGTGCCAGCAGTTTTAGGAGACAGTCCCAAGAGACCCAGTACTTC	CASSFRRQSQETQYF
medium-sized	TRBV20-1	TRBD1	TRBJ1-1	TGCAGTGCTAGAACAACCGGGACAGGGTTACAGAACACTGAAGCTTTCTTT	CSARTTGTGLQNTEAFF
many	TRBV12-3/TRBV12-4	-	TRBJ1-6	TGTGCCAGCACCCAGGGAGGGGGTTCACCCCTCCACTTT	CASTQGGGSPLHF
many	TRBV5-6	-	TRBJ2-4	TGTGCCAGCAGCGGAGGGAGGGGGCTAGCCAAAAACATTCAGTACTTC	CASSGGRGLAKNIQYF
many	TRBV12-3/TRBV12-4	-	TRBJ2-1	TGTGCCAGCAGTATTTTATACCACAATGAGCAGTTCTTC	CASSILYHNEQFF
few	TRBV7-9	TRBD1	TRBJ1-3	TGTGCCAGCAGCCTACAGGGGACCCCTGGAAACACCATATATTTT	CASSLQGTPGNTIYF
many	TRBV15	-	TRBJ2-3	TGTGCCACCAGCAGAGGAGACTGGACAGATACGCAGTATTTT	CATSRGDWTDTQYF
many	TRBV7-9	-	TRBJ1-1	TGTGCCAGCAGCTTAGCACACGACGCCAGGAACACTGAAGCTTTCTTT	CASSLAHDARNTEAFF
many	TRBV6-6	-	TRBJ2-4	TGTGCCTCGAGCTCGGGGGACATTCAGTACTTC	CASSSGDIQYF
few	TRBV15	-	TRBJ2-7	TGTGCCACCAGTCTCACGGGCTTATTCTACGAGCAGTACTTC	CATSLTGLFYEQYF
many	TRBV20-1	-	TRBJ2-7	TGCAGTGCTAGAGGCCTCGAGCGGAGGGGAGGCGAGCAGTACTTC	CSARGLERRGGEQYF
medium-sized	TRBV30	-	TRBJ1-1	TGTGCCTGGAGTTACCTGTATGGGATGAACACTGAAGCTTTCTTT	CAWSYLYGMNTEAFF
many	TRBV12-3/TRBV12-4	TRBD2	TRBJ2-7	TGTGCCAGCAGTCCGCCTAGCGGGATCTACGAGCAGTACTTC	CASSPPSGIYEQYF
many	TRBV3-1	-	TRBJ1-1	TGTGCCAGTATCAAATCAGATTCCCTAAACACTGAAGCTTTCTTT	CASIKSDSLNTEAFF
many	TRBV29-1	-	TRBJ1-2	TGCAGCGCCCTGTTCGGCGGAGGGGGCTATGGCTACACCTTC	CSALFGGGGYGYTF
medium-sized	TRBV28	-	TRBJ2-1	TGTGCCAGCAGCCATTACCCGGATAGCTCCTACAATGAGCAGTTCTTC	CASSHYPDSSYNEQFF
many	TRBV2	TRBD2	TRBJ2-3	TGTGCCACTTTCCCCGGGACTACAAGCACAGATACGCAGTATTTT	CATFPGTTSTDTQYF
many	TRBV25-1	-	TRBJ2-7	TGTGCCAGCAGTCTCATGGGGGCCTACGAGCAGTACTTC	CASSLMGAYEQYF
many	TRBV7-2	-	TRBJ1-2	TGTGCCAGCAGCCCAGGTGCGGGGGGAACTAACTATGGCTACACCTTC	CASSPGAGGTNYGYTF
many	TRBV20-1	-	TRBJ1-4	TGCAGTGCTAGAGAAGGGATACAACATGAAAAACTGTTTTTT	CSAREGIQHEKLFF
many	TRBV10-3	-	TRBJ2-5	TGTGCCATCAACCAGACTAGAGAGCAGCAAGAGACCCAGTACTTC	CAINQTREQQETQYF
-	TRBV6-5	-	TRBJ2-7	TGTGCCAGCAGCTCCCTAGGGACACCCTCCTACGAGCAGTACTTC	CASSSLGTPSYEQYF
many	TRBV7-9	-	TRBJ2-1	TGTGCCAGCAGCTTGATAGGTGGGCACGGGTCCTACAATGAGCAGTTCTTC	CASSLIGGHGSYNEQFF
many	TRBV27	TRBD1	TRBJ2-4	TGTGCCAGCAGTCCATTGACAGGGGAAAACATTCAGTACTTC	CASSPLTGENIQYF
few	TRBV6-6	TRBD1	TRBJ1-1	TGTGCCAGCAGTTTCACAGGGGGGGACACTGAAGCTTTCTTT	CASSFTGGDTEAFF
few	TRBV6-1	TRBD2	TRBJ2-3	TGTGCCAGCGGATCACTAGCGGGAGGCGGAGATACGCAGTATTTT	CASGSLAGGGDTQYF